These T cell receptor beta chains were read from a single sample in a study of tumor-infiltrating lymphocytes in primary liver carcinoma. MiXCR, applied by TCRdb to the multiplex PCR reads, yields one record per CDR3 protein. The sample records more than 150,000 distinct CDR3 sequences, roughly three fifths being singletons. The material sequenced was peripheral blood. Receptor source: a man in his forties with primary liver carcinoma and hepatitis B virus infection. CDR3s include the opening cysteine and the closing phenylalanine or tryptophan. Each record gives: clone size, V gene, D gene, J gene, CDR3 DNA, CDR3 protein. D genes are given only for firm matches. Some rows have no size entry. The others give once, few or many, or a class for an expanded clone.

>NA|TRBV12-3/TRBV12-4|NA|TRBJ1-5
TGTGCCAGCAACCCAGGGTACGGTCAGCCCCAGCATTTT
CASNPGYGQPQHF
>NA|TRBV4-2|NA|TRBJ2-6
TGTGCCAGCAGCCAAGATCCGGGTTCCCCGTCTGGGGCCAACGTCCTGACTTTC
CASSQDPGSPSGANVLTF
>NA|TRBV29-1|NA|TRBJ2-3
TGCAGCGCGATTGGGGGGGGCTCAGGATGGACGCAGTATTTT
CSAIGGGSGWTQYF
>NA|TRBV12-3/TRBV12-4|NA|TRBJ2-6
TGTGCCAGCAGTTTGAGCTCTGGGGCCAACGTCCTGACTTTC
CASSLSSGANVLTF
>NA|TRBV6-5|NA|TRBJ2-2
TGTGCCAGCTCCCCAGGGGACGGGGAGATGTTTTTT
CASSPGDGEMFF
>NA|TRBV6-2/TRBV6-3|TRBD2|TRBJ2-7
TGTGCCAGCAGCCCTTATGTACTAGCGGCCTCCTACGAGCAGTACTTC
CASSPYVLAASYEQYF
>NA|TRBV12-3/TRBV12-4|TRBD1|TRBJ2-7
TGTGCCAGCAGTTTACGGGGCAGGGGGCTTTCCTACGACCAGTACTTC
CASSLRGRGLSYDQYF
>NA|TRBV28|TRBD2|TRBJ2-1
TGTGCCAGCAGTTTACCCGGACTAGCGGGGAATGAGCAGTTCTTC
CASSLPGLAGNEQFF
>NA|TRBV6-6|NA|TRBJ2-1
TGTGCCAGCACCTCCGGCCAGGCGTACAATGAGCAGTCCTTC
CASTSGQAYNEQSF
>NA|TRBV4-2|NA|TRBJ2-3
TGTGCCAGCAGCCAAGGACCCGGAGGGGGGGGCACAGATACGAAGTATTTT
CASSQGPGGGGTDTKYF
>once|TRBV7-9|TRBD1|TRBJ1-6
TGTGCCAGCAGCTTGGACAGGGGATCTAATTCACCCCTCCACTTT
CASSLDRGSNSPLHF
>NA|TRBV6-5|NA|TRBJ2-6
TGTGCCAGCAGTTACTGGGCCAGCTCTGGGGCCAACGTCCTGACTTTC
CASSYWASSGANVLTF
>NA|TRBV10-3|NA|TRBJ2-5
TGTGCCATCAGTGAAAGTGGGGCCAGAGAGACCCAGTACTTC
CAISESGARETQYF
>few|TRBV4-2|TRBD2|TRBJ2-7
TGTGCCAGCAGCCCCCCATTTAGCGGGAGCTCCTACGAGCAGTACTTC
CASSPPFSGSSYEQYF
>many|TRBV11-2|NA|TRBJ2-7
TGTGCCAGCAGCTTAGGGGCAGGTAACGAGCAGTACTTC
CASSLGAGNEQYF
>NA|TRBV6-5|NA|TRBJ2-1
TGTGCCAGCAAAACGCGTGGTGAGCAGTTCTTC
CASKTRGEQFF
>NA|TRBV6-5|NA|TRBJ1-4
TGTGCCAGCAGTTACTATTGTGATTCGGCGCTTAGTGGAAAACTGTTTTTT
CASSYYCDSALSGKLFF
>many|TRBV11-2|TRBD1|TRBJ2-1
TGTGCCAGCAGCTTAGACTGGGACAGGAATGAGCAGTTCTTC
CASSLDWDRNEQFF
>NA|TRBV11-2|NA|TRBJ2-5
TGTGTCATCAGCTTTAGCGTCGGAGTGACCCAGTACTTC
CVISFSVGVTQYF
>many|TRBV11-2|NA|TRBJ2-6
TGTGCCACCGCCCCTGGGGCCAACGTCCTGACTTTC
CATAPGANVLTF
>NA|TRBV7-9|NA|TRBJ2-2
TGTGCCAGCAGCCCGTGGACGGCTAGCGCAACCGGGGAGCTGTTTTTT
CASSPWTASATGELFF
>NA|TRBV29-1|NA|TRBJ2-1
TGCAGCGTTGAGGACACCGTGGGCAATGAGCAACTCTTC
CSVEDTVGNEQLF
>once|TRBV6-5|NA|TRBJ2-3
TGTGCCAGCAGTTACGAACCGGGGCCCTCAATCGCGCAGTATTTT
CASSYEPGPSIAQYF
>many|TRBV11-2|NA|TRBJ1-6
TGTGCCAGCAGCATACGGGATATGAAATCACCCCTCCACTTT
CASSIRDMKSPLHF
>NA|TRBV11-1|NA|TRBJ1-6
TGTGCCAACAGCTTAATCGAAGGGGCCGGATCACCCCTCCACTTT
CANSLIEGAGSPLHF
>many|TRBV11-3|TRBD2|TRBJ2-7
TGTGCCAGCAGCCCGGGACTAGCGGGTGACGAGCAGTACTTC
CASSPGLAGDEQYF
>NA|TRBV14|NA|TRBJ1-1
TGTGCCAGCAGCCAGGGAGAGGGGTTGGACACTGAAGCTTTCTTT
CASSQGEGLDTEAFF
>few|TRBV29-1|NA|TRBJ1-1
TGCAGCGTTGAAGAGCGACTGAACACTGAAGCTTTCTTT
CSVEERLNTEAFF
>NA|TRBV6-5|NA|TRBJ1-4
TGTGCCAGCAGTTACTCGGGACGCATTAATGAAGAACTGTTTTTT
CASSYSGRINEELFF
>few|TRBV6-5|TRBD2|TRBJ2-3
TGTGCCAGCACCGCGGGACTAGCGGGAGGGAAGGATACGCAGTATTTT
CASTAGLAGGKDTQYF
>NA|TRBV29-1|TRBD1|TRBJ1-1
TGCAGCGCGACAGGGGGGAACACTGAAGCTTTCTTT
CSATGGNTEAFF
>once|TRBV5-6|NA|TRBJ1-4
TGTGCCAGCAGCTTTATGCAGACTGAAAAACAGTTTTTT
CASSFMQTEKQFF
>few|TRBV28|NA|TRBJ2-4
TGTGCCAGCAGATCCCAGGGTGCCAAAAACATTCAGTACTTC
CASRSQGAKNIQYF
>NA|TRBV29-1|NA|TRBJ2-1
TGCAGCGTTGGTAATAACGGGAGAACCAGGGGTTCCTACAATGAGCAGTTCTTC
CSVGNNGRTRGSYNEQFF
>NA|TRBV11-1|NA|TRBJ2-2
TGTGCCAGCAGCCCGAGTACCGCGAACACCGGGGAACTGTTTTTT
CASSPSTANTGELFF
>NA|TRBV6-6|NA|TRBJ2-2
TGTGCCAGCAAGGGCAGGGAATCCGGGGAGCTGTTTTTT
CASKGRESGELFF
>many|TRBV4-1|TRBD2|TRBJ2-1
TGCGCCAGCAGCCAAGTGGGGGGGGGGCAGTTCTTC
CASSQVGGGQFF
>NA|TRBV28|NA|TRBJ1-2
TGTGCCAGCCGGGAGAACTATGGCTACACCTTC
CASRENYGYTF
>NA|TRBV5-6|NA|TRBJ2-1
TGTGCCAGCAGCATAGTCAATGAGCAGTTCTTC
CASSIVNEQFF
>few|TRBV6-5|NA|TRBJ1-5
TGTGCCAGCAGTTACGACGGGACCTTGGGCCAGCCCCAGCATTTT
CASSYDGTLGQPQHF
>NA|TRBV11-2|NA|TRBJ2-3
TGTGTCAGCAGCCAAGGAACTCCAGGCACAGATACGCAGTATTTC
CVSSQGTPGTDTQYF
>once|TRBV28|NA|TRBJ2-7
TGTGCCAGTAACCAACAGGGAAGGGAGCAGTACTTC
CASNQQGREQYF
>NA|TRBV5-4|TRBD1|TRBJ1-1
TGTACCAGCAGTGTCCGGACAGGGGGCACTGAAGCTTTCTTT
CTSSVRTGGTEAFF
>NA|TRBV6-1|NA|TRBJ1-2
TGTGCCAGCAGTGATGGTGGATTTTATTGCTACACCTTC
CASSDGGFYCYTF
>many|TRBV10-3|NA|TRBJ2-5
TGTGCCATCAGTTGGGGGGAGACCCAGTACTTC
CAISWGETQYF
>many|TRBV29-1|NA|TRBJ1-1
TGCAGCGTTGAAGATTTGGGGCGAGCTTTCTTT
CSVEDLGRAFF
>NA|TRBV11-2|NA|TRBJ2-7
TGTGACCCTGAGGGGGGGGAAGCCCGCGAGCAGTACTTC
CDPEGGEAREQYF
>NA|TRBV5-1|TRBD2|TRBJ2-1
TGCGCCAGCAGCCTGCCTACTAGCGGGTCCTTCAATGAGCAGTTCTTC
CASSLPTSGSFNEQFF